This record covers a single T cell receptor (beta chain). V was pared by 0 bases and J by 3 bases, with 6 bases of the junction left unmatched. Germline assignment: CDR1 SGHRS and CDR2 YFSETQ. The CDR3 extends over 16 amino acids. These data are taken from a study of blood T cell repertoires in COVID-19. Sequenced by immunoSEQ multiplex PCR; TCRdb stores in-frame clones only, minus some. The sample yields about 250,000 clones, about 86% seen once. V and J are TRBV5-1 and TRBJ2-3, with 8 nucleotides matching TRBD1. Sequenced: peripheral blood. This receptor was taken from a person aged 65 to 85 with COVID-19, enrolled during active disease. The CDR3 DNA sequence: TGCGCCAGCAGCTTGGTGTCAGGGGGCCGGACAGATACGCAGTATTTT. It is translated as CASSLVSGGRTDTQYF. The full variable domain, completed using reference TRBV5-1 and TRBJ2-3, is KAGVTQTPRYLIKTRGQQVTLSCSPISGHRSVSWYQQTPGQGLQFLFEYFSETQRNKGNFPGRFSGRQFSNSRSEMNVSTLELGDSALYLCASSLVSGGRTDTQYFGPGTRLTVL.